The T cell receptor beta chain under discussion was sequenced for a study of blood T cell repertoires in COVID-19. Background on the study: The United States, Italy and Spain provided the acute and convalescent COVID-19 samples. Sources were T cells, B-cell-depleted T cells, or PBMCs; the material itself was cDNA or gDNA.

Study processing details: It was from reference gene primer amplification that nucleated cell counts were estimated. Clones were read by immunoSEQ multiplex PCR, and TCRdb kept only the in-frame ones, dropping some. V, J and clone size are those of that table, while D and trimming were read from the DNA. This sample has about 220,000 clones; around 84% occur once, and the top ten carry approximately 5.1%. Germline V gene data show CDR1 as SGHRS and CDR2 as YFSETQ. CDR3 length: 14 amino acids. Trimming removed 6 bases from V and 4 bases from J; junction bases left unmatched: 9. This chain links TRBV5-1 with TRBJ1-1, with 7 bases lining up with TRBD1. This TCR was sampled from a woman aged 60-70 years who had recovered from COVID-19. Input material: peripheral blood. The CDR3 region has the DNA TGCGCCAGCAAAATTCGCCAGGGGGGCACTGAAGCTTTCTTT. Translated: CASKIRQGGTEAFF.